This TCR beta chain was recovered during a study of T-cell reconstitution after alpha-beta-depleted transplantation in children (dated by TCRdb to between 2015 and 2016). A note on the overall study: Using TCR repertoire profiling, the study followed T-cell immune reconstitution in a quantitative way in children after TCRalphabeta/CD19-depleted allogeneic hematopoietic cell transplantation. The investigation overall reported the following: The apparently early recovery of alphabetaT-cell counts about two months after transplant reportedly depended on only several hundred rapidly expanded clones that came from non-depleted graft cells. The high TCRbeta diversity at day 60 in some patients was ascribed to recipient T cells and intrathymic progenitors that had survived conditioning. Over the following months the frequencies of hyperexpanded clones went down, and after one year T-cell counts and TCRbeta diversity were mostly credited to newly produced T cells.

At least ten counts were recorded for this clonotype. There is no known antigen for this receptor. Qualities for individual bases were not recorded, and no much larger clone is one base off. The sample's treatment or condition, from its label and the paper: allogeneic hematopoietic cell transplantation with graft depleted of TCRalphabeta T cells and CD19 B cells. Transplant recipients were children who received TCRalphabeta/CD19-depleted allogeneic hematopoietic cell grafts. Preparation of the library involved PCR. The reads were generated on an Illumina HiSeq 2500. TCR library preparation used molecular barcoding, with unique molecular identifiers applied to normalize quantification of the TCRbeta repertoire. TCRdb redid the processing of the public reads, applying fastp at Q25 and MiXCR, and retained in-frame beta chains. Identical CDR3 proteins give one entry, which carries the most common genes and DNA. The sample contains 600,000 to 800,000 distinct CDR3 sequences, over 10% of them found a single time. Clones ranked in the top ten supply around 0.8% of the sample.

The CDR3 spans 14 residues, from the cysteine through the phenylalanine. Just CDR3 DNA is preserved here, 42 bases in frame from base 1. Per the germline V gene, KGHSH is the CDR1 and LQKENI is the CDR2. V loses 3 bases, J loses 2 bases, and the germline ends lie 10 bases apart. This receptor chain uses TRBV18 and TRBJ1-2, with an unclear D gene assignment. Sequenced here: PBMCs, sampled before TCRalphabeta/CD19-depleted stem cell transplant. The TCR sequence derives from a girl aged 2-10 years with congenital amegakaryocytic thrombocytopenia, due to receive a stem cell transplant. The DNA reads TGTGCCAGCTCACCCGGCCAGCTAAACTATGGCTACACCTTC. Its product reads: CASSPGQLNYGYTF.